The 5 T cell receptor beta chains reported below all come from one sample, sequenced in a study of STAT3 mutations in large granular lymphocyte leukemia. The study, taken as a whole, reports: Every T-cell large granular lymphocyte leukemia patient had at least one immunodominant TCR beta clonotype.

Their antigen targets remain unknown. The table came from immunoSEQ multiplex PCR; TCRdb's copy has only in-frame clones and leaves some out. The sample shows several thousand clones, approximately 39% of them seen only once. Sequencing was performed on peripheral blood mononuclear cells. All receptors come from a man aged 55 to 70 with T-cell large granular lymphocyte leukemia. Some clones in this sample may be carry-over from other donors' samples.

In this sample, this clone turned up a few times. This sequence joins TRBV30 and TRBJ1-5; D is ambiguous. The germline V gene encodes CDR1 GTSNPN and CDR2 SVGIG (reference sequence). The CDR3 sequence is 11 residues long. Trimming removed 2 bases from V and 6 bases from J, with 5 bases in between. CDR3 DNA: TGTGCCTGGAGTACCGGTCAGCCCCAGCATTTT. Its protein is CAWSTGQPQHF.

The DNA for the CDR3 is TGTGCCAGCAGCTTTGGGGCGTCGGGGGCCAACGTCCTGACTTTC. It yields the protein CASSFGASGANVLTF. The rearrangement links TRBV5-8 to TRBJ2-6, with D maybe TRBD1 (5 bases). Germline V gives CDR1 SGHTS, CDR2 YDEGEE. The V and J ends lost 2 bases and 4 bases respectively, with 10 bases between them. The CDR3 extends over 15 amino acids.

This chain connects TRBV18 to TRBJ1-3, with TRBD1 matching 9 bases. CDR3 size: 15 residues. Germline loops: CDR1 KGHSH, CDR2 LQKENI. The V gene end was trimmed by 5 bases and the J gene end by 2 bases; junction bases not matched to a gene: 4. CDR3 residues: CASSAGTGPGNTIYF. CDR3 DNA: TGTGCCAGCTCAGCCGGGACAGGGCCTGGAAACACCATATATTTT.

This clone was counted only a few times. The V and J genes are TRBV18 and TRBJ2-6; D gene uncertain. V shed 5 bases and J shed 0 bases, with 5 bases lying between them. Per germline, CDR1 KGHSH and CDR2 LQKENI. The CDR3 has 14 amino acids. DNA of the CDR3: TGTGCCAGCTCAAAGCTCTCTGGGGCCAACGTCCTGACTTTC. Protein sequence: CASSKLSGANVLTF.

In its sample, this clone was seen once. The chain is built from TRBV18 and TRBJ1-3; no reliable D call. Germline assignment: CDR1 KGHSH and CDR2 LQKENI. With 2 bases removed from V and 2 bases from J, the gap between germline ends came to 16 bases. The CDR3 totals 17 residues. The CDR3: CASSPFRMQATGNTIYF. The CDR3 DNA reads TGTGCCAGCTCACCATTTCGCATGCAGGCAACTGGAAACACCATATATTTT.